The 22 T cell receptor beta chains below were found in one sample sequenced in a study of T-cell reconstitution after alpha-beta-depleted transplantation in children. As it was prepared, the TCRbeta library received unique molecular identifiers. One entry per CDR3 protein results from TCRdb running MiXCR on the PCR reads. The sample holds around 300,000 distinct CDR3 sequences; approximately 23% are singletons and the top ten take 11%. The specimen was PBMCs, mostly from graft donor cells, collected 180 days after TCRalphabeta/CD19-depleted stem cell transplant. These receptors all come from a male patient younger than 18 who had a stem cell transplant for acute lymphoblastic leukemia, so the T cells may come from the graft donor.

The chain couples TRBV10-2 to TRBJ2-2; 10 bases map to TRBD2. Germline V gives CDR1 WSHSY, CDR2 SAAADI. The V segment lost 3 bases and the J segment 4 bases; nucleotides outside the gene matches: 5. This CDR3 is 16 amino acids long. The CDR3: CASSDGTSVLTGELFF. The CDR3 DNA reads TGCGCCAGCAGTGATGGGACTAGCGTACTCACCGGGGAGCTGTTTTTT.

This clonotype was seen only a few times. The DNA of the CDR3 is TGCAGTGCTAGAGATTGGGGCCGGGGGAAGGAACCCCAGCATTTT. It specifies CSARDWGRGKEPQHF. V usage is TRBV20-1 and J usage is TRBJ1-5; weak D call: TRBD1 (5 bases). CDR3 length: 15 amino acids. Germline CDR1 reads DFQATT; CDR2 reads SNEGSKA (reference sequence). Trimming took 0 bases from V and 10 from J, leaving 19 bases between them.

This chain connects TRBV6-5 to TRBJ1-2; D gene ambiguous. The length of the CDR3 is 11 residues. Trimming left V 6 bases short and J 8 bases short, with 10 bases between. Germline CDR1 MNHEY, CDR2 SVGAGI. The CDR3 loop reads CASRSNWGYTF. The CDR3 DNA sequence: TGTGCCAGCAGATCGAACTGGGGCTACACCTTC.

V usage is TRBV4-1 and J usage is TRBJ2-7, with TRBD2 as a possible D gene (5 bases). With 3 bases removed from V and 4 bases from J, the gap between germline ends came to 13 bases. The CDR3 totals 14 residues. Germline values: CDR1 MGHRA, CDR2 YSYEKL. CDR3 sequence: CASSHLNGVYEQYF. The DNA for the CDR3 is TGCGCCAGCAGCCACCTTAACGGGGTGTACGAGCAGTACTTC.

V gene TRBV7-3 combines with J gene TRBJ2-1; 8 bases map to TRBD1. Germline CDR1 reads SGHTA; CDR2 reads FQGTGA. V lost 4 bases and J lost 10; bases outside the gene matches: 18. The CDR3 extends over 17 amino acids. CDR3 nucleotides: TGTGCCAGCAGCTCACGACAGGGGCGCGTCCCCATGATGGAGCAGTTCTTC. This translates into CASSSRQGRVPMMEQFF.

The chain uses TRBV15 and TRBJ2-1; 13 bases line up with TRBD2. The CDR3 spans 17 residues. Germline V gene sequence: CDR1 LNHNV, CDR2 YYDKDF (reference sequence). V lost 1 base to trimming and J lost 3 bases; unmatched junction nucleotides: 3. CDR3 nucleotide sequence: TGTGCCACCAGCAGAGGGACTAGCGGGAGTCGCTACAATGAGCAGTTCTTC. Translated: CATSRGTSGSRYNEQFF.

Details on this clonotype: Germline and junction disagree at one end, which may indicate a read error. V gene TRBV12-3 or TRBV12-4 combines with J gene TRBJ2-6, with a possible D match to TRBD1 (5 bases). This CDR3 region has 12 residues. The CDR3, as DNA: TGTGCCAGCAGTATATCACGGGCAGGGCCTAGTTTC. This sequence encodes CASSISRAGPSF.

The V call is TRBV28, the J call TRBJ1-5, with TRBD1 matching 8 bases. This CDR3 comprises 17 residues. The junction had 5 bases not matched to a gene; V was cut back by 1 base and J by 0 bases. Germline lookup yields CDR1 MDHEN and CDR2 SYDVKM. CDR3 DNA: TGTGCCAGCAGTTTATTTTTCGGGACAGGTAGCAATCAGCCCCAGCATTTT. Translation: CASSLFFGTGSNQPQHF.

This chain joins TRBV27 and TRBJ1-5; possible D gene TRBD1, 5 bases. CDR1 and CDR2 (germline): MNHEY, SMNVEV (reference sequence). The V and J ends lost 8 bases and 9 bases respectively, with 17 bases between them. This CDR3 is 13 amino acids long. The CDR3 bases are TGTGCCAGCTATAACGTACGCGGGGGGCCCCAGCATTTT. It codes for CASYNVRGGPQHF.

The chain links TRBV5-1 to TRBJ2-7; no firm D call. The germline gives CDR1 SGHRS, CDR2 YFSETQ. With 3 bases removed from V and 4 bases from J, the gap between germline ends came to 17 bases. The CDR3 covers 15 residues. The CDR3 DNA is TGCGCCAGCAGCTCCGAAGACTGGTCCACTTACGAGCAGTACTTC. This gives the protein CASSSEDWSTYEQYF.

The V call is TRBV12-5, the J call TRBJ2-5; no reliable D call. V lost 4 bases and J lost 2, with 11 bases in between. The CDR3 has 14 amino acids. Germline-derived CDR1 and CDR2 are LGHNT and FRNRAP. The CDR3 is CASGWLASQETQYF. As DNA, the CDR3 is TGTGCTAGTGGTTGGTTGGCCTCTCAAGAGACCCAGTACTTC.

This clonotype was detected only a few times. The chain recombines TRBV7-6 with TRBJ1-5; possible D gene TRBD1, 6 bases. Germline V CDR1 and CDR2: SGHVS, FNYEAQ. V shed 1 base and J shed 5 bases, with 18 bases lying between them. The CDR3 covers 17 residues. The CDR3 here is CASSLGFGGSAYQPQHF. In DNA, the CDR3 is TGTGCCAGCAGCTTAGGGTTCGGGGGCTCGGCCTATCAGCCCCAGCATTTT.

There are a few counts of this clonotype. The chain joins TRBV29-1 to TRBJ2-2; 7 bases are shared with TRBD1. J lost 0 bases, V lost 5 bases, and 6 bases had no gene match. The germline CDR1 and CDR2 sequences are SQVTM and ANQGSEA. The CDR3 has 15 amino acids. The CDR3 DNA sequence: TGCAGCGTTCGCACGCAGGGGGCGAACACCGGGGAGCTGTTTTTT. It encodes CSVRTQGANTGELFF.

This sequence joins TRBV7-3 and TRBJ2-2; 7 nucleotides match TRBD2. The germline V gene has CDR1 SGHTA and CDR2 FQGTGA. Trimming took 1 base from V and 2 from J; bases not matched to a gene: 7. The CDR3 is 17 residues long. Here the CDR3 reads CASSLIRSSGNTGELFF. The CDR3 DNA reads TGTGCCAGCAGCTTAATAAGGTCTAGCGGAAACACCGGGGAGCTGTTTTTT.

This clonotype occurred a few times. The V gene is TRBV25-1, the J gene TRBJ1-1, with D possibly matching TRBD1 (5 bases). Germline lookup yields CDR1 MGHDK and CDR2 SYGVNS. Trimming cost V 1 base and J 2 bases, with 17 bases left between them. This CDR3 region has 17 residues. For the CDR3, the DNA is TGTGCCAGCAGTGAATGGCCCCTCCAGGGCCCCAACACTGAAGCTTTCTTT. This encodes CASSEWPLQGPNTEAFF.

This clonotype appeared a single time. The chain joins TRBV5-1 to TRBJ2-5, with 12 bases identical to TRBD2. The trim removed 4 bases at V and 2 bases at J, leaving 12 bases unmatched. Germline assignment: CDR1 SGHRS and CDR2 YFSETQ. The CDR3 has 18 residues. The CDR3 loop is CASSGGLAGLIGQETQYF. CDR3 nucleotide sequence: TGCGCCAGCAGCGGGGGACTAGCGGGCCTAATAGGGCAAGAGACCCAGTACTTC.

This chain connects TRBV7-8 to TRBJ1-5; TRBD1 agrees at 9 bases. CDR1 and CDR2 (germline): SGHVS, FQNEAQ. The CDR3 loop spans 16 amino acids. With 1 base clipped from V and 2 bases from J, the junction kept 3 bases outside the gene matches. The CDR3 DNA reads TGTGCCAGCAGCTTAGACCGGACAGGGGGCAATCAGCCCCAGCATTTT. As protein: CASSLDRTGGNQPQHF.

This clonotype was seen repeatedly, ten times or more. V and J are TRBV7-9 and TRBJ2-3; D not certain. In germline, CDR1 is SEHNR, CDR2 FQNEAQ (reference sequence). The CDR3 is made up of 15 amino acids. Between the trimmed V and J ends, which lost 6 bases and 4 bases, there was a span of 17 bases. The CDR3 loop is CASSPGSISADTQYF. The CDR3 bases are TGTGCCAGCAGTCCCGGGTCCATCTCGGCAGATACGCAGTATTTT.

The chain links TRBV12-3 or TRBV12-4 to TRBJ2-7; 13 bases are a match to TRBD2. There are 16 residues in the CDR3. Germline trimming cut 6 bases from V and 1 base from J; bases unmatched to any gene: 6. Here the CDR3 reads CASSLRTSGSSYEQYF. CDR3 nucleotide sequence: TGTGCCAGCAGCCTAAGGACTAGCGGGAGTTCCTACGAGCAGTACTTC.

The V gene is TRBV18, the J gene TRBJ2-5; D remains ambiguous. Germline loops: CDR1 KGHSH, CDR2 LQKENI. V was pared by 0 bases and J by 5 bases, with 19 bases between. CDR3 length: 17 amino acids. CDR3 sequence (DNA): TGTGCCAGCTCACCACCGGTGGTAGAAGGACCGCGCGAGACCCAGTACTTC. Translating gives CASSPPVVEGPRETQYF.

V and J are TRBV3-1 and TRBJ2-1, with D possibly matching TRBD2 (5 bases). Germline lookup yields CDR1 LGHDT and CDR2 YNNKEL (reference sequence). The CDR3 length is 16 residues. Deletions cut 4 bases from V and 0 bases from J, with 13 bases between. The CDR3 region is CASSPLGAGSYNEQFF. The CDR3 DNA follows: TGTGCCAGCAGCCCGCTCGGCGCGGGCTCCTACAATGAGCAGTTCTTC.

This chain joins TRBV30 and TRBJ1-1, with no clear D. CDR1 GTSNPN and CDR2 SVGIG come from the germline V gene (reference sequence). The CDR3 totals 10 residues. V dropped 5 bases and J dropped 12 bases, with 13 bases sitting between them. In nucleotides, the CDR3 is TGTGCCTGGCGTCGGACGGGGACTTTCTTT. This sequence encodes CAWRRTGTFF.